One sample yielded the 25 T cell receptor beta chains listed below, sequenced in a study of T cells in Graves' hyperthyroidism and ophthalmopathy. The source material, RNA transcripts, was used to amplify TCR beta CDR3 regions. The study used the HTBI primer set for a first-round RT-PCR of the TCR CDR3. TCRdb reprocessed the multiplex PCR reads with MiXCR, giving one entry per CDR3 protein. The sample has hundreds of thousands of distinct CDR3 sequences; less than 25% are singletons. The sequenced sample consisted of blood. All receptors derive from a young man with Graves' ophthalmopathy.

Only a few counts were recorded for this clonotype. The V call is TRBV29-1, the J call TRBJ2-1, with 7 positions matching TRBD1. V lost 7 bases to trimming and J lost 4 bases; unmatched junction nucleotides: 7. The CDR3 totals 13 residues. Germline V gene data show CDR1 as SQVTM and CDR2 as ANQGSEA. The CDR3 loop reads CSARQGKYNEQFF. DNA of the CDR3: TGCAGCGCAAGACAGGGAAAATACAATGAGCAGTTCTTC.

The chain couples TRBV6-1 to TRBJ1-3; unclear D gene. The V gene's germline CDR1 is MNHNS and CDR2 SASEGT. The CDR3 has 14 amino acids. V dropped 6 bases and J dropped 0 bases, with 9 bases sitting between them. CDR3 in DNA: TGTGCCAGCAGCAACAGCGACTCTGGAAACACCATATATTTT. Protein sequence: CASSNSDSGNTIYF.

The chain is built from TRBV28 and TRBJ1-6, with D possibly matching TRBD1 (6 bases). Trimming cost V 6 bases and J 10 bases, with 13 bases left between them. This CDR3 has 13 residues. CDR1 is MDHEN, CDR2 SYDVKM, per germline. This CDR3 is CASRPTGKSPLHF. CDR3 bases: TGTGCCAGCAGGCCTACAGGGAAATCACCCCTCCACTTT.

This clonotype was picked up a small number of times. The chain uses TRBV4-2 and TRBJ2-1; maybe TRBD2 (6 bases). Trimming cost V 0 bases and J 4 bases, with 10 bases left between them. In germline, CDR1 is LGHNA, CDR2 YNFKEQ. The CDR3 extends over 15 amino acids. The CDR3 sequence is CASSQERGRYNEQFF. CDR3 nucleotides: TGTGCCAGCAGCCAAGAGCGGGGAAGATACAATGAGCAGTTCTTC.

The CDR3 nucleotides are TGCGCCAGCAGTTACAAGACCGGGAACGGCCTTGAAGCTTTCTTT. Translated, it gives CASSYKTGNGLEAFF. V and J are TRBV4-1 and TRBJ1-1; D gene uncertain. Germline V gene data show CDR1 as MGHRA and CDR2 as YSYEKL. This CDR3 is 15 amino acids long. The ends were cut back, 6 bases at V and 7 bases at J, with 21 bases in the middle.

This clonotype came up a few times. This sequence joins TRBV7-8 and TRBJ2-1; the match to TRBD2 covers 7 bases. In germline, CDR1 is SGHVS, CDR2 FQNEAQ. V was pared by 4 bases and J by 4 bases, with 7 bases of the junction left unmatched. The CDR3 is made up of 15 amino acids. The CDR3 sequence: CASSSAAGAYNEQFF. The CDR3 DNA reads as TGTGCCAGCAGCTCCGCCGCGGGAGCTTACAATGAGCAGTTCTTC.

This clonotype was observed a handful of times. CDR3 sequence reads: CASSGNPGGSNTGELFF. The CDR3 region has the DNA TGTGCCAGCAGCGGAAACCCAGGGGGATCGAACACCGGGGAGCTGTTTTTT. The chain carries TRBV9 and TRBJ2-2, with 7 bases fitting TRBD1. V shed 3 bases, J shed 0 bases, and the junction held 8 bases outside the gene matches. This CDR3 comprises 17 residues. CDR1 and CDR2 (germline): SGDLS, YYNGEE.

This clonotype was seen only a few times. The V call is TRBV20-1, the J call TRBJ2-7, with D possibly being TRBD1 (6 bases). The length of the CDR3 is 11 residues. Trimming pared 4 bases from V and 6 bases from J, leaving 10 bases between. Germline V CDR1 and CDR2: DFQATT, SNEGSKA (reference sequence). The CDR3 here is CSATTGIEQYF. The CDR3 DNA sequence: TGCAGTGCTACAACAGGGATCGAGCAGTACTTC.

The CDR3 here is CSGDRNTEAFF. The CDR3 DNA reads TGCAGCGGGGACAGGAACACTGAAGCTTTCTTT. The genes are TRBV29-1 and TRBJ1-1; 7 nucleotides line up with TRBD1. J was trimmed by 1 base and V by 7 bases; bases with no gene match: 0. The CDR3 is 11 amino acids. Germline assignment: CDR1 SQVTM and CDR2 ANQGSEA.

This chain joins TRBV18 and TRBJ2-7; D gene uncertain. Germline lookup yields CDR1 KGHSH and CDR2 LQKENI. V lost 0 bases and J 7 bases, leaving 10 bases between the germline ends. The CDR3 spans 13 residues. DNA for the CDR3: TGTGCCAGCTCACCACCGGTCACACAGGAGCAGTACTTC. It encodes CASSPPVTQEQYF.

This clonotype was observed many times. The V gene is TRBV11-3, the J gene TRBJ2-7; weak D call: TRBD1 (7 bases). The CDR3 covers 15 residues. Germline CDR1 reads SGHNT; CDR2 reads YENEEA. V dropped 5 bases and J dropped 4 bases, with 18 bases sitting between them. CDR3 loop: CASSPGGTAKYEQYF. As DNA, the CDR3 is TGTGCCAGCAGCCCCGGCGGGACAGCGAAGTACGAGCAGTACTTC.

The DNA of the CDR3 is TGTGCCATCAGGGTTGACAGGCGAGACACTGAAGCTTTCTTT. It is translated as CAIRVDRRDTEAFF. The chain uses TRBV10-3 and TRBJ1-1, with D possibly matching TRBD1 (6 bases). The CDR3 extends over 14 amino acids. Germline V gives CDR1 ENHRY, CDR2 SYGVKD. V gave up 6 bases and J gave up 3 bases, with 14 bases separating them.

This clonotype was observed many times. This chain links TRBV11-2 with TRBJ2-7; D could derive from TRBD1 or TRBD2 (6 bases each). This CDR3 region has 14 residues. The V end was cut by 7 bases, the J end by 4 bases, with 17 bases between. CDR1 and CDR2 from the germline V gene are SGHAT and FQNNGV. CDR3 region: CASKGGQGSYEQYF. CDR3 DNA sequence: TGTGCCAGCAAAGGGGGGCAGGGCAGTTACGAGCAGTACTTC.

The genes are TRBV30 and TRBJ2-3; 9 bases are shared with TRBD2. With V trimmed by 1 base and J by 2 bases, 10 bases remained unmatched. Germline CDR1 GTSNPN, CDR2 SVGIG (reference sequence). The CDR3 spans 17 residues. The CDR3 sequence is CAWSDPLREGVTDTQYF. CDR3 nucleotide sequence: TGTGCCTGGAGTGATCCCTTGCGGGAGGGCGTCACAGATACGCAGTATTTT. The variable domain in full, completed from reference TRBV30 and TRBJ2-3, reads SQTIHQWPATLVQPVGSPLSLECTVEGTSNPNLYWYRQAAGRGLQLLFYSVGIGQISSEVPQNLSASRPQDRQFILSSKKLLLSDSGFYLCAWSDPLREGVTDTQYFGPGTRLTVL.

This clonotype was counted a few times. The genes are TRBV30 and TRBJ2-7, with 9 positions matching TRBD2. This CDR3 region has 14 residues. Germline V lookup: CDR1 GTSNPN, CDR2 SVGIG (reference sequence). V was pared by 2 bases and J by 5 bases, with 7 bases of the junction left unmatched. CDR3 protein: CAWSLLAGSNEQYF. CDR3 nucleotide sequence: TGTGCCTGGAGTCTGCTAGCGGGATCCAACGAGCAGTACTTC.

In its sample, this clonotype was seen many times. The chain combines TRBV28 with TRBJ1-5, with D unclear. Germline loops: CDR1 MDHEN, CDR2 SYDVKM. The CDR3 is 15 residues long. Trimming left V 7 bases short and J 4 bases short, with 17 bases between. CDR3 coding DNA: TGTGCCAGCATCTTCCGGACTGCCCCTAATCAGCCCCAGCATTTT. Its translation is CASIFRTAPNQPQHF.

The chain links TRBV2 to TRBJ2-3, with D perhaps TRBD1 or TRBD2 (6 bases each). Trimming stripped 5 bases from V and 6 bases from J, with 18 bases between. The germline V gene encodes CDR1 SNHLY and CDR2 FYNNEI. There are 15 residues in the CDR3. The CDR3 sequence is CASSRRDSTGDTQYF. In DNA, the CDR3 is TGTGCCAGCAGTCGCCGGGACTCCACAGGGGATACGCAGTATTTT.

This clonotype was seen only once. The V and J genes are TRBV28 and TRBJ1-4; D is uncertain. CDR3 length equals 19 residues. V was pared by 5 bases and J by 0 bases, with 22 bases between. Germline V gene sequence: CDR1 MDHEN, CDR2 SYDVKM. CDR3 sequence reads: CASSPLLGRYTATNEKLFF. The CDR3 DNA reads TGTGCCAGCAGTCCCCTATTAGGGAGGTATACCGCAACTAATGAAAAACTGTTTTTT. Supplemented by reference TRBV28 and TRBJ1-4, the full variable domain reads DVKVTQSSRYLVKRTGEKVFLECVQDMDHENMFWYRQDPGLGLRLIYFSYDVKMKEKGDIPEGYSVSREKKERFSLILESASTNQTSMYLCASSPLLGRYTATNEKLFFGSGTQLSVL.

This clonotype showed up just a few times. This sequence joins TRBV4-1 and TRBJ2-7; 9 bases are shared with TRBD2. This CDR3 is built from 15 residues. J gave up 5 bases and V 0 bases, and 5 bases lay outside the gene matches. The germline V gene has CDR1 MGHRA and CDR2 YSYEKL. CDR3 region: CASSQDLAGANEQYF. The DNA for the CDR3 is TGCGCCAGCAGCCAAGATTTAGCGGGAGCAAACGAGCAGTACTTC.

This clonotype was found once. Being one base from a much bigger clone, this may be a read error. The genes are TRBV14 and TRBJ2-5, with 8 positions matching TRBD2. CDR1 and CDR2 (germline): SGHDN, FVKESK. The CDR3 sequence is 16 residues long. The V gene end was trimmed by 4 bases and the J gene end by 9 bases; junction bases not matched to a gene: 16. The CDR3, as DNA: TGTGCCAGCAGCCTCGGGGCTTCCGGGAGGGGCGAGGCCCAGTACTTC. As protein: CASSLGASGRGEAQYF. Using reference TRBV14 and TRBJ2-5 for the parts outside the CDR3, the full variable domain is EAGVTQFPSHSVIEKGQTVTLRCDPISGHDNLYWYRRVMGKEIKFLLHFVKESKQDESGMPNNRFLAERTGGTYSTLKVQPAELEDSGVYFCASSLGASGRGEAQYFGPGTRLLVL.

This clonotype was observed a handful of times. The chain employs TRBV10-3 and TRBJ2-5; 7 nucleotides match TRBD1. There are 13 residues in the CDR3. The V gene's germline CDR1 is ENHRY and CDR2 SYGVKD. Trimming removed 11 bases from V and 5 bases from J; junction bases left unmatched: 11. The CDR3 bases are TGTGCCGCCCACAACACAGGGGAGGAGACCCAGTACTTC. It specifies CAAHNTGEETQYF.

This clonotype was counted ten times or more. The rearrangement joins TRBV2 to TRBJ2-1; TRBD2 matches 14 bases. The CDR3 has 18 residues. Trimming cost V 6 bases and J 3 bases; bases outside gene matches: 10. CDR1 and CDR2 from the germline V gene are SNHLY and FYNNEI. The CDR3 nucleotides read TGTGCCAGCAGCCAGACTAGCGGGAGGGCAGAGGTCTACAATGAGCAGTTCTTC. This translates into CASSQTSGRAEVYNEQFF.

This clonotype was observed many times. This sequence joins TRBV27 and TRBJ1-5, with D maybe TRBD1 (6 bases). From germline, CDR1 is MNHEY and CDR2 SMNVEV (reference sequence). The CDR3 runs to 14 residues. V was shortened by 0 bases and J by 9 bases, with 12 bases between the two germline ends. In nucleotides, the CDR3 is TGTGCCAGCAGTTTATCGGGGACATCGGGGCCCCAGCATTTT. This translates into CASSLSGTSGPQHF.

The sample holds many counts of this clonotype. V gene TRBV7-6 combines with J gene TRBJ2-1, with D possibly matching TRBD2 (6 bases). This CDR3 is built from 17 residues. The germline V and J ends were trimmed by 0 bases and 0 bases, with 12 bases remaining between them. CDR1 and CDR2 (germline): SGHVS, FNYEAQ. The CDR3 is CASSLAGGVSSYNEQFF. In DNA form, the CDR3 reads TGTGCCAGCAGCTTAGCGGGCGGGGTCAGCTCCTACAATGAGCAGTTCTTC.

This clonotype was seen at least ten times. The gene calls are TRBV3-1 and TRBJ1-6; a weak D match, TRBD1 (5 bases). The CDR3 covers 12 residues. The V and J ends lost 2 bases and 9 bases respectively, with 5 bases between them. The V gene's germline CDR1 is LGHDT and CDR2 YNNKEL (reference sequence). This CDR3 reads CASSQQGSPLHF. The DNA of the CDR3 is TGTGCCAGCAGCCAACAGGGTTCACCCCTCCACTTT.